Each of the 20 T cell receptor beta chains below was sequenced from the same sample in a study of resident and recirculating memory T cells in vitiligo. Data came from immunoSEQ multiplex PCR; TCRdb stores just in-frame clones and leaves some out. The sample lists around 38,000 clones, around 90% seen once, with roughly 5% in the top ten. The sequenced sample was blood. These receptors all stem from a male donor with vitiligo.

The CDR3 sequence: CASTIGGLDNEQFF. Here the CDR3 DNA reads TGTGCCAGTACCATCGGGGGTCTCGACAATGAGCAGTTCTTC. This rearrangement joins TRBV19 to TRBJ2-1; D possibly corresponds to TRBD2 (6 bases). Germline assignment: CDR1 LNHDA and CDR2 SQIVND (reference sequence). CDR3 size: 14 residues. Trimming took off 7 bases at V and 5 bases at J, with 15 bases between the two ends. Supplemented by reference TRBV19 and TRBJ2-1, the full variable domain reads DGGITQSPKYLFRKEGQNVTLSCEQNLNHDAMYWYRQDPGQGLRLIYYSQIVNDFQKGDIAEGYSVSREKKESFPLTVTSAQKNPTAFYLCASTIGGLDNEQFFGPGTRLTVL.

This chain uses TRBV9 with TRBJ1-1; 7 positions agree with TRBD1. J lost 4 bases, V lost 3 bases, and 3 bases had no gene match. In germline, CDR1 is SGDLS, CDR2 YYNGEE. The CDR3 extends over 13 amino acids. The CDR3 protein is CASSAGGGTEAFF. Here the CDR3 DNA reads TGTGCCAGCAGCGCAGGGGGAGGCACTGAAGCTTTCTTT. Combining the CDR3 with reference TRBV9 and TRBJ1-1 gives the whole variable domain DSGVTQTPKHLITATGQRVTLRCSPRSGDLSVYWYQQSLDQGLQFLIQYYNGEERAKGNILERFSAQQFPDLHSELNLSSLELGDSALYFCASSAGGGTEAFFGQGTRLTVV.

This chain connects TRBV9 to TRBJ2-2, with D possibly being TRBD1 (5 bases). Germline V gives CDR1 SGDLS, CDR2 YYNGEE. The CDR3 is 13 amino acids. V was cut by 7 bases and J by 2 bases, with 9 bases left in between. The CDR3, as DNA: TGTGCCAGCGGGGCTGGCAACACCGGGGAGCTGTTTTTT. Its protein product is CASGAGNTGELFF.

This rearrangement joins TRBV6-1 to TRBJ2-1; the match to TRBD1 covers 10 bases. With V trimmed by 4 bases and J by 6 bases, 9 bases remained unmatched. Germline V CDR1 and CDR2: MNHNS, SASEGT. CDR3 length: 16 amino acids. CDR3 DNA sequence: TGTGCCAGCAGTGGCGAGACAGGGGGCTTTAGCAATGAGCAGTTCTTC. It encodes CASSGETGGFSNEQFF.

The table lists this clone with a few counts. This chain connects TRBV2 to TRBJ1-2; TRBD1 agrees at 7 bases. Germline V gives CDR1 SNHLY, CDR2 FYNNEI. The CDR3 has 12 residues. The CDR3 reads CLTGQGVGGYTF. The CDR3 coding sequence is TGTCTAACGGGGCAGGGGGTTGGTGGCTACACCTTC.

The rearrangement links TRBV5-6 to TRBJ2-1; 8 bases are a match to TRBD2. With V trimmed by 3 bases and J by 8 bases, 10 bases remained unmatched. This CDR3 comprises 15 residues. Germline CDR1 is SGHDT and CDR2 is YYEEEE. CDR3 protein: CASSSGGAFSDEQFF. Written as DNA, the CDR3 is TGTGCCAGCAGCTCCGGGGGGGCCTTCTCCGATGAGCAGTTCTTC.

The gene calls are TRBV23-1 and TRBJ2-7, with a weak D call TRBD2 (5 bases). TRBV23-1 is identified as an open reading frame with a role that is uncertain. CDR3 size: 17 residues. V lost 3 bases and J 0 bases, leaving 18 bases between the germline ends. The CDR3 DNA reads as TGCGCCAGCAGTCAGTCGATCGGGATCTCAACCTCCTACGAGCAGTACTTC. It translates to CASSQSIGISTSYEQYF.

V gene TRBV7-6 combines with J gene TRBJ1-6; D is undetermined. CDR1 SGHVS and CDR2 FNYEAQ come from the germline V gene. The CDR3 runs 15 residues. V lost 5 bases and J lost 7, with 15 bases in between. The CDR3 coding sequence is TGTGCCAGCAGCATCGCTGCGGCGACGAATTCACCCCTCCACTTT. Protein sequence: CASSIAAATNSPLHF. The whole variable domain, remainder taken from reference TRBV7-6 and TRBJ1-6, is GAGVSQSPRYKVTKRGQDVALRCDPISGHVSLYWYRQALGQGPEFLTYFNYEAQQDKSGLPNDRFSAERPEGSISTLTIQRTEQRDSAMYRCASSIAAATNSPLHFGNGTRLTVT.

J is TRBJ1-2 and V is TRBV6-1, with a tentative D call TRBD1 (6 bases). The CDR3 consists of 13 residues. The ends were cut back, 6 bases at V and 0 bases at J, with 8 bases in the middle. Germline V CDR1 and CDR2: MNHNS, SASEGT. In nucleotides, the CDR3 is TGTGCCAGCAGCAGGGGCCCTAACTATGGCTACACCTTC. Translating gives CASSRGPNYGYTF.

The chain combines TRBV30 with TRBJ2-1; 7 positions match TRBD2. Germline V CDR1 and CDR2: GTSNPN, SVGIG (reference sequence). This CDR3 has 14 residues. V gave up 8 bases and J gave up 12 bases; unmatched junction bases: 19. The CDR3 spells CAVLRGDRGRGQFF. The CDR3 bases are TGTGCCGTCCTCCGGGGGGATCGCGGTCGGGGGCAGTTCTTC.

This sequence joins TRBV2 and TRBJ1-1, with 9 nucleotides matching TRBD1. CDR3 size: 13 residues. Germline trimming cut 4 bases from V and 5 bases from J; bases unmatched to any gene: 2. Germline V CDR1 and CDR2: SNHLY, FYNNEI. The CDR3 sequence is CASSGDRETEAFF. CDR3 sequence (DNA): TGTGCCAGCAGTGGGGACAGGGAGACTGAAGCTTTCTTT.

The J gene is TRBJ2-1, the V gene TRBV7-6; D may be TRBD2 (5 bases). The V end was cut by 7 bases, the J end by 0 bases, with 16 bases between. The CDR3 contains 16 residues. CDR1 SGHVS and CDR2 FNYEAQ come from the germline V gene. CDR3 amino acids: CASNPARGSSYNEQFF. CDR3 coding DNA: TGTGCCAGCAACCCAGCCCGAGGGTCCTCCTACAATGAGCAGTTCTTC.

V usage is TRBV2 and J usage is TRBJ2-7; D gene ambiguous. Germline CDR1 is SNHLY and CDR2 is FYNNEI. This CDR3 spans 11 amino acids. Trimming left V 7 bases short and J 4 bases short, with 8 bases between. The CDR3 coding sequence is TGTGCCAGCAACTACCTATACGAGCAGTACTTC. This codes for CASNYLYEQYF.

The chain recombines TRBV4-1 with TRBJ2-7, with 15 bases identical to TRBD2. From germline, CDR1 is MGHRA and CDR2 YSYEKL. The CDR3 is 20 amino acids. V shed 0 bases and J 0 bases; nucleotides not matched to a gene: 9. The CDR3, as DNA: TGCGCCAGCAGCCAAGATTCTCCCGGGACTAGCGGGGGGCTCTCCTACGAGCAGTACTTC. This codes for CASSQDSPGTSGGLSYEQYF.

J is TRBJ2-7 and V is TRBV10-3; 12 bases are a match to TRBD2. Unmatched junction bases numbered 2, after V lost 10 bases and J lost 1 base. CDR3 length equals 13 residues. In germline, CDR1 is ENHRY, CDR2 SYGVKD. CDR3 in amino acids: CANLAGGSYEQYF. CDR3 in DNA: TGTGCCAACCTAGCGGGGGGGTCCTACGAGCAGTACTTC.

The V gene is TRBV5-8, the J gene TRBJ1-5; the D gene is possibly TRBD1 (5 bases). CDR3 size: 16 residues. Germline V gene lookup returns CDR1 SGHTS and CDR2 YDEGEE. V dropped 0 bases and J dropped 8 bases, with 18 bases sitting between them. CDR3 in amino acids: CASSLAPRGATEPQHF. The CDR3, as DNA: TGTGCCAGCAGCTTGGCCCCGCGCGGGGCTACGGAGCCCCAGCATTTT.

The chain recombines TRBV7-9 with TRBJ1-1; D uncertain. The V gene's germline CDR1 is SEHNR and CDR2 FQNEAQ (reference sequence). The CDR3 extends over 16 amino acids. V was clipped by 1 base and J by 1 base, with 13 bases between them. CDR3 sequence: CASSLVIKQKNTEAFF. Written as DNA, the CDR3 is TGTGCCAGCAGCTTAGTAATTAAACAGAAGAACACTGAAGCTTTCTTT.

The chain employs TRBV11-2 and TRBJ1-1, with a tentative D call TRBD1 (5 bases). Trimming removed 1 base at V and 1 base at J, with 13 bases between. Germline V lookup: CDR1 SGHAT, CDR2 FQNNGV. The CDR3 spans 16 residues. CDR3 protein: CASSLARGGRNTEAFF. CDR3 nucleotides: TGTGCCAGCAGCTTAGCCCGGGGGGGGAGGAACACTGAAGCTTTCTTT.

The chain joins TRBV7-2 to TRBJ2-4, with TRBD1 matching over 10 bases. Per germline, CDR1 SGHTA and CDR2 FQGNSA. V dropped 0 bases and J dropped 0; count of bases not matched to a gene: 14. The CDR3 runs to 21 residues. The CDR3 is CASSLAGGTGEIGIAKNIQYF. Here the CDR3 DNA reads TGTGCCAGCAGCTTAGCGGGGGGGACAGGGGAGATTGGGATAGCCAAAAACATTCAGTACTTC.

J is TRBJ2-1 and V is TRBV5-1, with D possibly TRBD2 on 5 matching bases. This CDR3 is built from 16 residues. From germline, CDR1 is SGHRS and CDR2 YFSETQ. Trimming removed 4 bases at V and 0 bases at J, with 14 bases between. CDR3: CASSRNTGSSYNEQFF. In nucleotides, the CDR3 is TGCGCCAGCAGCCGTAATACGGGGAGCTCCTACAATGAGCAGTTCTTC.